The 24 T cell receptor beta chains below come from one sample, sequenced in a study of CD8 T cells in Susac syndrome. RNA, at 0.5 to 1 ug, was reverse transcribed with random hexamers. MiXCR, applied by TCRdb to the immunoSEQ multiplex PCR reads, yields one record per CDR3 protein. The sample yields approximately 90,000 distinct CDR3 sequences, approximately 92% seen once. The sequenced material came from CD8+ T cells from PBMCs. These receptors all come from a human donor in good health.

The rearrangement links TRBV4-1 to TRBJ1-1; a possible D gene is TRBD1 (6 bases). This CDR3 contains 13 residues. Germline V gene sequence: CDR1 MGHRA, CDR2 YSYEKL. The V and J ends lost 2 bases and 7 bases respectively, with 11 bases between them. The CDR3 coding sequence is TGCGCCAGCAGCCAAAAACAGGGAATTGAAGCTTTCTTT. Protein: CASSQKQGIEAFF.

The chain combines TRBV6-5 with TRBJ2-3; a possible D gene is TRBD1 (6 bases). V was pared by 2 bases and J by 6 bases, with 12 bases between. This CDR3 contains 14 residues. In germline, CDR1 is MNHEY, CDR2 SVGAGI. CDR3 nucleotide sequence: TGTGCCAGCAGTTACACAGGGTTCGGGGATACGCAGTATTTT. This translates into CASSYTGFGDTQYF.

V gene TRBV11-2 combines with J gene TRBJ2-5; D is possibly TRBD1 (5 bases). Germline V gene sequence: CDR1 SGHAT, CDR2 FQNNGV. The CDR3 covers 16 residues. The V gene lost 4 bases and the J gene lost 5 bases, with 20 bases spanning the gap. For the CDR3, the DNA is TGTGCCAGCAGCTCCACCCGAGACAGCCTTGGGGAGACCCAGTACTTC. Translation: CASSSTRDSLGETQYF.

The sample holds one count of this clonotype. This chain connects TRBV5-6 to TRBJ2-7; D possibly corresponds to TRBD2 (6 bases). With 4 bases removed from V and 1 base from J, the gap between germline ends came to 18 bases. Germline-derived CDR1 and CDR2 are SGHDT and YYEEEE. The CDR3 runs to 16 residues. DNA of the CDR3: TGTGCCAGCAGCCGACACGGGACTTCTACATCCTACGAGCAGTACTTC. Protein sequence: CASSRHGTSTSYEQYF.

The chain employs TRBV2 and TRBJ2-1, with 7 nucleotides matching TRBD2. Germline V CDR1 and CDR2: SNHLY, FYNNEI. The CDR3 consists of 16 residues. With 1 base clipped from V and 3 bases from J, the junction kept 6 bases outside the gene matches. As DNA, the CDR3 is TGTGCCAGCAGTGAAGTGGCGGGGGAGCTCTACAATGAGCAGTTCTTC. It specifies CASSEVAGELYNEQFF.

V gene TRBV20-1 combines with J gene TRBJ2-2; TRBD1 matches 9 bases. J gave up 4 bases and V 6 bases, and 12 bases lay outside the gene matches. This CDR3 spans 16 amino acids. Germline assignment: CDR1 DFQATT and CDR2 SNEGSKA (reference sequence). The CDR3: CSASPWGQGPTGELFF. The CDR3 DNA sequence: TGCAGTGCGAGCCCTTGGGGACAGGGCCCCACCGGGGAGCTGTTTTTT.

The rearrangement joins TRBV29-1 to TRBJ1-2; a possible D gene is TRBD1 (5 bases). The CDR3 totals 14 residues. V lost 6 bases and J lost 5, with 19 bases in between. Germline V gene data show CDR1 as SQVTM and CDR2 as ANQGSEA. The CDR3 sequence: CSVRDVGEGYGYTF. CDR3 bases: TGCAGCGTGCGGGACGTGGGGGAAGGGTATGGCTACACCTTC. Full variable domain (outside the CDR3, taken from reference TRBV29-1 and TRBJ1-2): SAVISQKPSRDICQRGTSLTIQCQVDSQVTMMFWYRQQPGQSLTLIATANQGSEATYESGFVIDKFPISRPNLTFSTLTVSNMSPEDSSIYLCSVRDVGEGYGYTFGSGTRLTVV.

The chain is built from TRBV11-2 and TRBJ2-7; weak D call: TRBD2 (7 bases). V lost 1 base, J lost 3 bases, and 13 bases lay in between. The CDR3 has 15 residues. Looked up from germline, CDR1 is SGHAT and CDR2 is FQNNGV. CDR3 region: CASSLGTGGLYEQYF. The CDR3 DNA follows: TGTGCCAGCAGCTTAGGGACCGGGGGGCTCTACGAGCAGTACTTC.

V usage is TRBV12-3 or TRBV12-4 and J usage is TRBJ2-7; D not resolved. V lost 6 bases and J 1 base, leaving 10 bases between the germline ends. The CDR3 runs to 13 residues. This chain's CDR3 is CASRPRQSYEQYF. The DNA of the CDR3 is TGTGCCAGCAGACCACGACAATCCTACGAGCAGTACTTC.

This clonotype was observed once. The conserved closing phenylalanine or tryptophan is absent in this CDR3, likely reflecting a read error. The chain joins TRBV9 to TRBJ2-3; D is uncertain. Trimming stripped 0 bases from V and 1 base from J, with 12 bases between. The length of the CDR3 is 16 residues. Germline values: CDR1 SGDLS, CDR2 YYNGEE. CDR3: CASSVVTGWGTDTQYS. The CDR3 DNA follows: TGTGCCAGCAGCGTAGTAACCGGATGGGGCACAGATACGCAGTATTCT.

This clonotype has only a few counts. The chain links TRBV12-3 or TRBV12-4 to TRBJ2-1; D gene uncertain. V was shortened by 3 bases and J by 7 bases, with 7 bases between the two germline ends. The CDR3 extends over 12 amino acids. CDR3 DNA: TGTGCCAGCAGTTTTTGGCGTAATGAGCAGTTCTTC. Its protein product is CASSFWRNEQFF.

V gene TRBV6-5 combines with J gene TRBJ2-5; D remains unclear. The CDR3 is made up of 17 amino acids. Per the germline V gene, CDR1 is MNHEY and CDR2 is SVGAGI. The V gene lost 6 bases and the J gene lost 5 bases, with 25 bases spanning the gap. CDR3 loop: CASSYGPGLLDWETQYF. The CDR3 DNA reads as TGTGCCAGCAGCTACGGGCCGGGCCTTTTGGATTGGGAGACCCAGTACTTC.

V gene TRBV30 combines with J gene TRBJ1-6, with D hard to call. Germline V gene data show CDR1 as GTSNPN and CDR2 as SVGIG (reference sequence). The CDR3 is made up of 12 amino acids. The CDR3 bases are TGTGCGCACCTGGACGGGAATTCACCCCTCCACTTT. Amino acid sequence: CAHLDGNSPLHF.

The DNA of the CDR3 is TGTGCCAGCAGCTCCCCGGAGATGGCGGTTAACACCGGGGAGCTGTTTTTT. Encoded protein: CASSSPEMAVNTGELFF. The chain combines TRBV7-8 with TRBJ2-2; D is unclear. This CDR3 contains 17 residues. V was trimmed by 4 bases and J by 2 bases, leaving 17 bases between them. Looked up from germline, CDR1 is SGHVS and CDR2 is FQNEAQ.

The chain couples TRBV12-3 or TRBV12-4 to TRBJ2-7, with D possibly matching TRBD1 (6 bases). V was trimmed by 0 bases and J by 3 bases, leaving 12 bases between them. The CDR3 contains 15 residues. The CDR3 protein is CASSLATGPGYEQYF. In DNA, the CDR3 is TGTGCCAGCAGTTTAGCGACAGGCCCCGGCTACGAGCAGTACTTC.

The rearrangement uses TRBV29-1 and TRBJ2-1; D is tentatively TRBD1 or TRBD2 (5 bases each). The length of the CDR3 is 11 residues. Germline V gene lookup returns CDR1 SQVTM and CDR2 ANQGSEA. Trimming pared 7 bases from V and 6 bases from J, leaving 10 bases between. CDR3 sequence: CSGDHSNEQFF. CDR3 sequence (DNA): TGCAGCGGGGACCATAGCAATGAGCAGTTCTTC.

The chain is built from TRBV9 and TRBJ2-3; 12 nucleotides line up with TRBD2. The germline gives CDR1 SGDLS, CDR2 YYNGEE. The CDR3 consists of 16 residues. Germline trimming cut 3 bases from V and 2 bases from J; bases unmatched to any gene: 4. CDR3 bases: TGTGCCAGCAGCGGGACTAGCGGGGTTAACACAGATACGCAGTATTTT. It is translated as CASSGTSGVNTDTQYF.

The chain carries TRBV12-5 and TRBJ1-2; D ambiguous. The CDR3 is 15 amino acids. With 1 base removed from V and 0 bases from J, the gap between germline ends came to 9 bases. Germline values: CDR1 LGHNT, CDR2 FRNRAP. The DNA for the CDR3 is TGTGCTAGTGGTTTGGGGACCTCGGCTAACTATGGCTACACCTTC. Translation: CASGLGTSANYGYTF.

The genes are TRBV7-9 and TRBJ2-1; a weak D match, TRBD2 (6 bases). Germline CDR1 and CDR2: SEHNR and FQNEAQ (reference sequence). Trimming left V 6 bases short and J 1 base short, with 10 bases between. The CDR3 has 14 amino acids. The CDR3 bases are TGTGCCAGCAGGCCGGGACTTTCCTACAATGAGCAGTTCTTC. It yields the protein CASRPGLSYNEQFF.

The chain employs TRBV7-6 and TRBJ2-7; tentatively, D is TRBD2 (6 bases). The ends were cut back, 5 bases at V and 7 bases at J, with 21 bases in the middle. This CDR3 contains 15 residues. Germline values: CDR1 SGHVS, CDR2 FNYEAQ. The CDR3 bases are TGTGCCAGCAGCCCCCCGGGACTGCTATCTAGTGAGCAGTACTTC. Translated, it gives CASSPPGLLSSEQYF. The whole variable domain, filled in from reference TRBV7-6 and TRBJ2-7, reads GAGVSQSPRYKVTKRGQDVALRCDPISGHVSLYWYRQALGQGPEFLTYFNYEAQQDKSGLPNDRFSAERPEGSISTLTIQRTEQRDSAMYRCASSPPGLLSSEQYFGPGTRLTVT.

The genes are TRBV7-9 and TRBJ1-1; 11 bases are shared with TRBD1. The CDR3 extends over 16 amino acids. J gave up 4 bases and V 4 bases, and 8 bases lay outside the gene matches. Germline lookup yields CDR1 SEHNR and CDR2 FQNEAQ (reference sequence). CDR3 coding DNA: TGTGCCAGCAGCTCCCCGGACAGGGGGCGGATCACTGAAGCTTTCTTT. This gives the protein CASSSPDRGRITEAFF. The variable domain in full, completed from reference TRBV7-9 and TRBJ1-1, reads DTGVSQNPRHKITKRGQNVTFRCDPISEHNRLYWYRQTLGQGPEFLTYFQNEAQLEKSRLLSDRFSAERPKGSFSTLEIQRTEQGDSAMYLCASSSPDRGRITEAFFGQGTRLTVV.

V is TRBV20-1 and J is TRBJ2-7; 10 positions match TRBD2. The junction had 8 bases not matched to a gene; V was cut back by 3 bases and J by 0 bases. CDR3 length equals 16 residues. Germline loops: CDR1 DFQATT, CDR2 SNEGSKA (reference sequence). DNA for the CDR3: TGCAGTGCTAGGCCTAGCGGGGGCTTTCTCTCCTACGAGCAGTACTTC. This translates into CSARPSGGFLSYEQYF.

This clonotype came up once. The chain has TRBV9 and TRBJ2-3, with D perhaps matching TRBD1 or TRBD2 (5 bases each). This CDR3 contains 15 residues. From germline, CDR1 is SGDLS and CDR2 YYNGEE. Trimming pared 3 bases from V and 4 bases from J, leaving 15 bases between. CDR3: CASSGGAAGADTQYF. CDR3 nucleotides: TGTGCCAGCAGCGGAGGGGCGGCCGGGGCAGATACGCAGTATTTT.

The J gene is TRBJ2-7, the V gene TRBV2; D might be TRBD1 or TRBD2, each matching 6 bases. Germline V gene data show CDR1 as SNHLY and CDR2 as FYNNEI. Trimming took 7 bases from V and 2 from J, leaving 15 bases between them. This CDR3 contains 14 residues. In nucleotides, the CDR3 is TGTGCCAGCACCGAAGGGGGGCCACCCTACGAGCAGTACTTC. It specifies CASTEGGPPYEQYF.